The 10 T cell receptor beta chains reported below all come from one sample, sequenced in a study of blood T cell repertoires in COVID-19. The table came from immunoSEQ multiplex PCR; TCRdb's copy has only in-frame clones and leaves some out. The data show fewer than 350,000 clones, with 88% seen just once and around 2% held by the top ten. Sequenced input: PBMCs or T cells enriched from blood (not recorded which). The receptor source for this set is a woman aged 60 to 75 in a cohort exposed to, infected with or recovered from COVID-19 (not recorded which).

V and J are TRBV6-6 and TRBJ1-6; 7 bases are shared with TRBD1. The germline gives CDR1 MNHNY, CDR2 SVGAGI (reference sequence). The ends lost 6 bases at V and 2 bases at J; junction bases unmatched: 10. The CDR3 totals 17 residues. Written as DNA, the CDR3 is TGTGCCAGCAGCCGAAGATTAGACAGGGCCTATAATTCACCCCTCCACTTT. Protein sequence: CASSRRLDRAYNSPLHF.

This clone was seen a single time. The CDR3 here is CASSRTSEYNEQFF. In DNA, the CDR3 is TGTGCCAGCAGCCGGACTAGCGAGTACAATGAGCAGTTCTTC. The gene calls are TRBV9 and TRBJ2-1; 9 bases align to TRBD2. Unmatched junction bases numbered 3, after V lost 4 bases and J lost 4 bases. The CDR3 loop spans 14 amino acids. Germline V CDR1 and CDR2: SGDLS, YYNGEE.

The CDR3 is CASSLGPPAGGDEQFF. CDR3 nucleotide sequence: TGTGCCAGCTCACTAGGACCCCCGGCAGGGGGCGATGAGCAGTTCTTC. This chain joins TRBV18 and TRBJ2-1; 8 bases are a match to TRBD1. The CDR3 runs 16 residues. Per the germline V gene, CDR1 is KGHSH and CDR2 is LQKENI. V lost 4 bases to trimming and J lost 8 bases; unmatched junction nucleotides: 13.

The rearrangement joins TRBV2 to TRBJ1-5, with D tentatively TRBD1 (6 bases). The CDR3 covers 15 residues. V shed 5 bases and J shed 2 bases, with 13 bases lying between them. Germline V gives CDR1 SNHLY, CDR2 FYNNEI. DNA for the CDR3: TGTGCCAGCAGTACACAGGGTCTGGGCAATCAGCCCCAGCATTTT. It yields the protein CASSTQGLGNQPQHF. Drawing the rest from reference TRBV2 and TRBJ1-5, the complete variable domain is EPEVTQTPSHQVTQMGQEVILRCVPISNHLYFYWYRQILGQKVEFLVSFYNNEISEKSEIFDDQFSVERPDGSNFTLKIRSTKLEDSAMYFCASSTQGLGNQPQHFGDGTRLSIL.

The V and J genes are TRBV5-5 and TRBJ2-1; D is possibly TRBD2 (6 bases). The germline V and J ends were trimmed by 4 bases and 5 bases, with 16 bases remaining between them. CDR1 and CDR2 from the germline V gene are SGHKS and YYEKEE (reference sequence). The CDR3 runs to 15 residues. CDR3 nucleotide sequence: TGTGCCAGCAGCGCTGACGGAGCGGGCCACAATGAGCAGTTCTTC. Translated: CASSADGAGHNEQFF.

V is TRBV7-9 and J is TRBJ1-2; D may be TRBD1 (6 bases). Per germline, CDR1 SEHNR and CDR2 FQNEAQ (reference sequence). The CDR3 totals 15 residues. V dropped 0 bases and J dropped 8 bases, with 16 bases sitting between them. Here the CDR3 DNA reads TGTGCCAGCAGCTTAGCCAATCCGGGACAATCCGGCTACACCTTC. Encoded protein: CASSLANPGQSGYTF.

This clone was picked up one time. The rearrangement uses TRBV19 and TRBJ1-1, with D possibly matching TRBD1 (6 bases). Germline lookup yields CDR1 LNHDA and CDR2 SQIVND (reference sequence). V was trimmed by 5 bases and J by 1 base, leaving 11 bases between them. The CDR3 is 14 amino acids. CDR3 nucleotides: TGTGCCAGTAGTCTACAACAGGGGAACACTGAAGCTTTCTTT. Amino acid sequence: CASSLQQGNTEAFF.

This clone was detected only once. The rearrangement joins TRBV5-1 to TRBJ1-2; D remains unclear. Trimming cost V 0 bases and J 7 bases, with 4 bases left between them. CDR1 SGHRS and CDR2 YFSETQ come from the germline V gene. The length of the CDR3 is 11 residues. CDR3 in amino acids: CASSLVGGYTF. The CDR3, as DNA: TGCGCCAGCAGCTTGGTCGGTGGCTACACCTTC.

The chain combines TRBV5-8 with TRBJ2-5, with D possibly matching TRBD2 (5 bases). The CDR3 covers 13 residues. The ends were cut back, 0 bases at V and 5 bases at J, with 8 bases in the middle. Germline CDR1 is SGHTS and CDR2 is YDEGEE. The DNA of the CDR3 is TGTGCCAGCAGCTTGGGGACTTGGGAGACCCAGTACTTC. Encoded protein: CASSLGTWETQYF.

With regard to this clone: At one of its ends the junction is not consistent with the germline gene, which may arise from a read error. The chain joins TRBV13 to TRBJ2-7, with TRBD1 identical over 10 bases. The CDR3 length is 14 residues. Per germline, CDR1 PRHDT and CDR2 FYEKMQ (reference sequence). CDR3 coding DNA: TGTGCCAGCAGCATAGGACAGGGGGACTACGAGCAGTACTTC. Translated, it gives CASSIGQGDYEQYF.